The next 23 T cell receptor beta chains were all read from a single sample in a study of blood T cell repertoires in COVID-19. TCRdb keeps only in-frame clones here, not all; method: immunoSEQ multiplex PCR. The sample shows 350,000 to 450,000 clones, roughly 86% of them seen only once. The specimen was peripheral blood. The source is a human donor in a cohort sampled during active COVID-19.

The J gene is TRBJ2-3, the V gene TRBV6-4, with 7 bases fitting TRBD2. Germline V lookup: CDR1 MRHNA, CDR2 SNTAGT. Trimming removed 4 bases from V and 3 bases from J; junction bases left unmatched: 4. The CDR3 runs to 14 residues. CDR3 bases: TGTGCCAGCAGTGGTGGCGGGGGTACAGATACGCAGTATTTT. It translates to CASSGGGGTDTQYF.

This clone was picked up a small number of times. The genes are TRBV5-4 and TRBJ1-6, with D tentatively TRBD1 (6 bases). The CDR3 loop spans 17 amino acids. Deletions cut 4 bases from V and 6 bases from J, with 20 bases between. The V gene's germline CDR1 is SGHNT and CDR2 YYREEE (reference sequence). DNA for the CDR3: TGTGCCAGCAGCCGTAGGGGGTCCGGGCTTCGTAATTCACCCCTCCACTTT. Its translation is CASSRRGSGLRNSPLHF.

The chain has TRBV28 and TRBJ2-7, with 7 bases identical to TRBD1. The germline gives CDR1 MDHEN, CDR2 SYDVKM. The CDR3 length is 16 residues. V lost 10 bases, J lost 0 bases, and 15 bases stayed unmatched. As DNA, the CDR3 is TGTGCCACTCACCTTCAAACAGGGGAAAGCTCCTACGAGCAGTACTTC. Amino acids: CATHLQTGESSYEQYF.

This clone was counted only a few times. The rearrangement uses TRBV7-8 and TRBJ1-6, with D tentatively TRBD1 (5 bases). CDR1 and CDR2 (germline): SGHVS, FQNEAQ. The CDR3 has 17 amino acids. Trimming took off 0 bases at V and 0 bases at J, with 9 bases between the two ends. In DNA, the CDR3 is TGTGCCAGCAGCTTAGCGGACATTGGCTCCTATAATTCACCCCTCCACTTT. This translates into CASSLADIGSYNSPLHF.

The V gene is TRBV30, the J gene TRBJ1-2; D unclear. CDR3 length: 14 residues. Germline V CDR1 and CDR2: GTSNPN, SVGIG (reference sequence). The CDR3 loop reads CAGFSGPMGGGYTF. The DNA for the CDR3 is TGTGCGGGTTTTTCAGGTCCAATGGGTGGTGGCTACACCTTC.

The rearrangement links TRBV9 to TRBJ1-2, with 8 nucleotides matching TRBD1. The V gene's germline CDR1 is SGDLS and CDR2 YYNGEE. The length of the CDR3 is 13 residues. V gave up 4 bases and J gave up 6 bases; unmatched junction bases: 5. CDR3 sequence: CASSIRQGNGYTF. The CDR3, as DNA: TGTGCCAGCAGCATTAGACAGGGGAATGGCTACACCTTC.

In regard to this clone: Other DNA sequences in the sample encode the same CDR3. The rearrangement links TRBV4-1 to TRBJ2-3, with TRBD1 as a possible D gene (6 bases). Germline V CDR1 and CDR2: MGHRA, YSYEKL. The CDR3 has 14 residues. V lost 1 base and J lost 4, with 9 bases in between. The CDR3: CASSQGRGADTQYF. CDR3 nucleotide sequence: TGCGCCAGCAGCCAAGGCAGGGGAGCAGATACGCAGTATTTT.

There are a few counts of this clone. V is TRBV5-1 and J is TRBJ2-7, with TRBD1 as a possible D gene (5 bases). Trimming shortened V by 0 bases and J by 0 bases, and 19 bases separated the two germline ends. CDR3 size: 18 residues. Germline V CDR1 and CDR2: SGHRS, YFSETQ. The CDR3 loop is CASSLDPSDRPNSYEQYF. CDR3 coding DNA: TGCGCCAGCAGCTTGGACCCTTCTGACAGACCTAACTCCTACGAGCAGTACTTC.

The chain employs TRBV7-2 and TRBJ1-4, with 9 bases lining up with TRBD1. The CDR3 is 14 residues long. V dropped 7 bases and J dropped 7; count of bases not matched to a gene: 7. Per germline, CDR1 SGHTA and CDR2 FQGNSA. CDR3 sequence: CASTSQGAFEKLFF. In DNA, the CDR3 is TGTGCCAGCACCTCACAGGGGGCGTTTGAAAAACTGTTTTTT. The variable domain in full, completed from reference TRBV7-2 and TRBJ1-4, reads GAGVSQSPSNKVTEKGKDVELRCDPISGHTALYWYRQSLGQGLEFLIYFQGNSAPDKSGLPSDRFSAERTGGSVSTLTIQRTQQEDSAVYLCASTSQGAFEKLFFGSGTQLSVL.

This rearrangement joins TRBV30 to TRBJ1-1, with a weak D call TRBD1 (5 bases). The CDR3 runs to 13 residues. Germline CDR1 and CDR2: GTSNPN and SVGIG (reference sequence). V was cut by 4 bases and J by 1 base, with 10 bases left in between. CDR3: CAWTGLENTEAFF. CDR3 sequence (DNA): TGTGCCTGGACAGGGTTGGAGAACACTGAAGCTTTCTTT.

The V call is TRBV2, the J call TRBJ2-1; the match to TRBD2 covers 9 bases. The length of the CDR3 is 15 residues. Germline V lookup: CDR1 SNHLY, CDR2 FYNNEI. J gave up 6 bases and V 6 bases, and 9 bases lay outside the gene matches. The chain's CDR3 is CASRQLAGTANEQFF. The CDR3 region has the DNA TGTGCCAGCAGACAGCTAGCGGGGACAGCCAATGAGCAGTTCTTC.

This clone was found a few times. The rearrangement uses TRBV7-9 and TRBJ2-1; the match to TRBD2 covers 11 bases. The J segment lost 6 bases and the V segment lost 0 bases, leaving 7 bases of the junction unmatched. The germline CDR1 and CDR2 sequences are SEHNR and FQNEAQ (reference sequence). The CDR3 has 17 amino acids. Here the CDR3 reads CASSLASFGLAGNEQFF. Here the CDR3 DNA reads TGTGCCAGCAGCTTAGCAAGTTTTGGACTAGCGGGCAATGAGCAGTTCTTC.

For the CDR3, the DNA is TGTGCCAGCAGTTTGACAGGGTCCCCCAATCAGCCCCAGCATTTT. This sequence encodes CASSLTGSPNQPQHF. The chain uses TRBV27 and TRBJ1-5; TRBD1 matches 7 bases. The CDR3 is 15 amino acids. The junction had 5 bases not matched to a gene; V was cut back by 3 bases and J by 3 bases. Germline V lookup: CDR1 MNHEY, CDR2 SMNVEV (reference sequence).

The chain links TRBV9 to TRBJ2-7, with 7 bases aligning to TRBD2. In germline, CDR1 is SGDLS, CDR2 YYNGEE. There are 16 residues in the CDR3. Unmatched junction bases numbered 6, after V lost 0 bases and J lost 0 bases. CDR3 protein: CASSVGSGGSSYEQYF. Written as DNA, the CDR3 is TGTGCCAGCAGCGTAGGATCGGGCGGGAGCTCCTACGAGCAGTACTTC.

V usage is TRBV28 and J usage is TRBJ1-2, with a tentative D call TRBD1 (6 bases). The CDR3 extends over 17 amino acids. CDR1 and CDR2 from the germline V gene are MDHEN and SYDVKM. V shed 8 bases and J shed 14 bases, with 36 bases lying between them. CDR3 region: CASRASGVPRYGDSWTF. CDR3 sequence (DNA): TGTGCCAGCCGAGCCTCAGGGGTACCCCGCTATGGGGATTCTTGGACCTTC.

This sequence joins TRBV9 and TRBJ1-2; possibly TRBD1 for D (5 bases). Germline V gives CDR1 SGDLS, CDR2 YYNGEE. V lost 8 bases and J lost 0, with 17 bases in between. CDR3 length equals 15 residues. The CDR3 DNA sequence: TGTGCCAGTTCAGGCCGGGGGAGTGCTAACTATGGCTACACCTTC. It encodes CASSGRGSANYGYTF.

V and J are TRBV9 and TRBJ2-5; 9 bases are shared with TRBD2. Germline values: CDR1 SGDLS, CDR2 YYNGEE. CDR3 size: 16 residues. V lost 0 bases to trimming and J lost 6 bases; unmatched junction nucleotides: 9. The chain's CDR3 is CASSVEGGGDPQTQYF. For the CDR3, the DNA is TGTGCCAGCAGCGTAGAAGGCGGGGGGGACCCCCAGACCCAGTACTTC.

The chain carries TRBV24-1 and TRBJ1-1, with unresolved D. Per the germline V gene, CDR1 is KGHDR and CDR2 is SFDVKD. V lost 9 bases, J lost 4 bases, and 11 bases lay in between. The CDR3 contains 12 residues. The CDR3 loop is CATRGLGTEAFF. In DNA, the CDR3 is TGTGCCACCCGAGGGTTGGGCACTGAAGCTTTCTTT.

For this clone: At one end, the junction sequence differs from germline, possibly due to a read error. V and J are TRBV30 and TRBJ1-1; 10 bases are a match to TRBD1. Germline V gene sequence: CDR1 GTSNPN, CDR2 SVGIG (reference sequence). The CDR3 is 10 amino acids. The DNA of the CDR3 is TGTGCCTGGAGTGCCCAGGGACAGGGGTTC. This codes for CAWSAQGQGF.

V is TRBV4-1 and J is TRBJ2-7, with TRBD2 matching over 8 bases. Trimming removed 1 base from V and 4 bases from J; junction bases left unmatched: 6. This CDR3 is 15 amino acids long. Germline loops: CDR1 MGHRA, CDR2 YSYEKL. CDR3 sequence (DNA): TGCGCCAGCAGCCAAGTCCCTGGCGGGGGGTACGAGCAGTACTTC. Translation gives CASSQVPGGGYEQYF.

This chain links TRBV29-1 with TRBJ2-1; 11 bases agree with TRBD2. V was clipped by 2 bases and J by 8 bases; unmatched bases: 8. Germline lookup yields CDR1 SQVTM and CDR2 ANQGSEA. This CDR3 spans 15 amino acids. CDR3: CSVETLAGGFDEQFF. Here the CDR3 DNA reads TGCAGCGTTGAAACCCTAGCGGGGGGCTTCGATGAGCAGTTCTTC.

The chain has TRBV6-5 and TRBJ1-1; perhaps TRBD1 as D (5 bases). The ends were cut back, 4 bases at V and 3 bases at J, with 18 bases in the middle. The CDR3 sequence is 16 residues long. Germline lookup yields CDR1 MNHEY and CDR2 SVGAGI. This CDR3 reads CASSSFSIDRYTEAFF. In DNA form, the CDR3 reads TGTGCCAGCAGTTCCTTCTCAATAGACAGATACACTGAAGCTTTCTTT.

The V and J genes are TRBV3-1 (or the pseudogene TRBV3-2) and TRBJ2-5; 12 positions match TRBD1. From germline, CDR1 is LGHDT and CDR2 YNNKEL (reference sequence). The CDR3 has 19 residues. V lost 4 bases, J lost 4 bases, and 16 bases stayed unmatched. CDR3 nucleotides: TGTGCCAGCAGCCTCAGAAGAATATCCGGGACAGGGGGCCGAGAGACCCAGTACTTC. Amino acid sequence: CASSLRRISGTGGRETQYF.